What follows are 17 T cell receptor beta chains derived from one specimen sequenced in a study of cytomegalovirus exposure and HLA in healthy donors. The primer mix had 60 Vbeta and 13 Jbeta primers. Data came from immunoSEQ multiplex PCR; TCRdb stores just in-frame clones and leaves some out. The repertoire includes 99,000 or so clones, approximately 80% of them detected once, and around 6% sits in the top ten. The source material was PBMCs. All receptors come from a male donor in good health and CMV-seronegative.

As for this clone: A far larger clone differs by one base, so this is likely a read error. The sample contains more than one DNA sequence encoding this CDR3. The J gene is TRBJ1-2, the V gene TRBV2; 7 positions agree with TRBD1. The CDR3 has 14 residues. The germline V gene encodes CDR1 SNHLY and CDR2 FYNNEI. The CDR3 reads CASRPPGQLYGYTF. The CDR3 coding sequence is TGTGCCAGCAGACCCCCGGGACAGCTATATGGCTACACTTTC.

The J gene is TRBJ2-6, the V gene TRBV19, with 9 bases lining up with TRBD1. Germline-derived CDR1 and CDR2 are LNHDA and SQIVND (reference sequence). V dropped 1 base and J dropped 0; count of bases not matched to a gene: 7. CDR3 size: 19 residues. The DNA of the CDR3 is TGTGCCAGTAGTATAGGGGACAGGGTCCAGCTCTCTGGGGCCAACGTCCTGACTTTC. It yields the protein CASSIGDRVQLSGANVLTF.

This clone was seen a single time. V is TRBV7-6 and J is TRBJ2-7, with D maybe TRBD1 (6 bases). Trimming removed 6 bases at V and 6 bases at J, with 15 bases between. This CDR3 has 13 amino acids. Germline loops: CDR1 SGHVS, CDR2 FNYEAQ. CDR3 sequence: CASSPPLQGEQYF. The DNA for the CDR3 is TGTGCCAGCAGTCCACCCCTACAGGGCGAGCAGTACTTC. Together with reference TRBV7-6 and TRBJ2-7, the CDR3 gives the full variable domain: GAGVSQSPRYKVTKRGQDVALRCDPISGHVSLYWYRQALGQGPEFLTYFNYEAQQDKSGLPNDRFSAERPEGSISTLTIQRTEQRDSAMYRCASSPPLQGEQYFGPGTRLTVT.

On this clone itself: A junction end diverges from the germline sequence, so it may reflect a read error. CDR3 sequence: CSSSLSLGEAFF. Here the CDR3 DNA reads TGTTCCAGCAGCTTATCCCTCGGTGAAGCTTTCTTT. The rearrangement uses TRBV7-9 and TRBJ1-1; D gene uncertain. The CDR3 sequence is 12 residues long. The germline CDR1 and CDR2 sequences are SEHNR and FQNEAQ (reference sequence).

V and J are TRBV30 and TRBJ2-1; D gene ambiguous. The V and J ends lost 1 base and 0 bases respectively, with 10 bases between them. The germline V gene encodes CDR1 GTSNPN and CDR2 SVGIG (reference sequence). The CDR3 is 15 amino acids. CDR3 nucleotides: TGTGCCTGGAGTGGCGCGGAAAACTCCTACAATGAGCAGTTCTTC. Amino acids: CAWSGAENSYNEQFF.

The chain is built from TRBV7-8 and TRBJ2-7; 9 bases are a match to TRBD2. V gave up 5 bases and J gave up 2 bases; unmatched junction bases: 10. Germline V gene lookup returns CDR1 SGHVS and CDR2 FQNEAQ. This CDR3 comprises 16 residues. The CDR3 bases are TGTGCCAGCAGCCCCCTGGCTAGCGGGGCAACCTACGAGCAGTACTTC. Translated, it gives CASSPLASGATYEQYF.

J is TRBJ2-5 and V is TRBV25-1; possibly TRBD2 for D (5 bases). The ends were cut back, 3 bases at V and 5 bases at J, with 10 bases in the middle. The CDR3 length is 13 residues. The germline gives CDR1 MGHDK, CDR2 SYGVNS. The CDR3 DNA sequence: TGTGCCAGCAGTGAGGGGAGCGGCGAGACCCAGTACTTC. This codes for CASSEGSGETQYF. The variable domain in full, completed from reference TRBV25-1 and TRBJ2-5, reads EADIYQTPRYLVIGTGKKITLECSQTMGHDKMYWYQQDPGMELHLIHYSYGVNSTEKGDLSSESTVSRIRTEHFPLTLESARPSHTSQYLCASSEGSGETQYFGPGTRLLVL.

This clone has a handful of counts. The genes are TRBV5-6 and TRBJ1-2, with D perhaps matching TRBD1 (6 bases). Germline-derived CDR1 and CDR2 are SGHDT and YYEEEE. CDR3 length: 14 residues. The V and J ends lost 1 base and 4 bases respectively, with 11 bases between them. CDR3 coding DNA: TGTGCCAGCAGCTTGAAACAGGGAAGCTATGGCTACACCTTC. Translation gives CASSLKQGSYGYTF.

The J gene is TRBJ1-1, the V gene TRBV11-2, with D unresolved. V dropped 5 bases and J dropped 9 bases, with 22 bases sitting between them. CDR1 is SGHAT, CDR2 FQNNGV, per germline. The CDR3 runs to 15 residues. CDR3 DNA sequence: TGTGCCAGCAGCCCCAGCTCGGCCCCAGGAGGCAAAGCTTTCTTT. Protein: CASSPSSAPGGKAFF. The full variable domain, with the rest looked up from reference TRBV11-2 and TRBJ1-1, is EAGVAQSPRYKIIEKRQSVAFWCNPISGHATLYWYQQILGQGPKLLIQFQNNGVVDDSQLPKDRFSAERLKGVDSTLKIQPAKLEDSAVYLCASSPSSAPGGKAFFGQGTRLTVV.

The chain links TRBV11-2 to TRBJ2-3; weak D call: TRBD2 (5 bases). The ends were cut back, 3 bases at V and 0 bases at J, with 10 bases in the middle. Germline V gene data show CDR1 as SGHAT and CDR2 as FQNNGV. CDR3 length: 15 amino acids. The DNA of the CDR3 is TGTGCCAGCAGCTTGGAGGCTCCAAGCACAGATACGCAGTATTTT. Its translation is CASSLEAPSTDTQYF.

This chain uses TRBV28 with TRBJ1-3; D perhaps matches TRBD1 (5 bases). The CDR3 extends over 15 amino acids. V was cut by 8 bases and J by 0 bases, with 14 bases left in between. Germline V gene sequence: CDR1 MDHEN, CDR2 SYDVKM. The CDR3 loop is CASGGEATSGNTIYF. Written as DNA, the CDR3 is TGTGCCAGCGGAGGGGAGGCGACCTCTGGAAACACCATATATTTT.

This clone was observed a few times. This rearrangement joins TRBV10-1 to TRBJ1-2, with 7 bases matching TRBD1. V lost 0 bases, J lost 7 bases, and 11 bases stayed unmatched. Germline lookup yields CDR1 WNHNN and CDR2 SYGVQD (reference sequence). This CDR3 has 16 amino acids. The CDR3 region is CASSESYRGNGSGYTF. CDR3 sequence (DNA): TGCGCCAGCAGTGAGTCCTACAGGGGAAACGGCTCTGGCTACACCTTC.

The chain couples TRBV5-4 to TRBJ1-5; unclear D gene. V lost 1 base, J lost 3 bases, and 8 bases lay in between. Germline assignment: CDR1 SGHNT and CDR2 YYREEE (reference sequence). The CDR3 is 14 amino acids. The CDR3 nucleotides read TGTGCCAGCAGCTTGCGGGGAGCCAATCAGCCCCAGCATTTT. It translates to CASSLRGANQPQHF.

The chain couples TRBV7-9 to TRBJ2-1; D unclear. This CDR3 region has 13 residues. Germline V gene lookup returns CDR1 SEHNR and CDR2 FQNEAQ (reference sequence). Trimming stripped 2 bases from V and 5 bases from J, with 7 bases between. The CDR3 region has the DNA TGTGCCAGCAGCTTATCTCAGAACAATGAGCAGTTCTTC. Translated: CASSLSQNNEQFF.

This sequence joins TRBV30 and TRBJ1-1, with TRBD1 matching over 9 bases. The V and J ends lost 3 bases and 4 bases, in that order; junction bases with no gene match: 12. CDR1 is GTSNPN, CDR2 SVGIG, per germline (reference sequence). The CDR3 sequence is 16 residues long. The CDR3 DNA reads as TGTGCCTGGAGACCTGGGGGACAGGGTTACGGCACTGAAGCTTTCTTT. Its protein product is CAWRPGGQGYGTEAFF.

This clone was seen many times. This sample also contains other DNA sequences that code for the same CDR3. The chain's CDR3 is CASSLTAGSSYEQYF. The DNA for the CDR3 is TGTGCCAGCAGCTTGACCGCAGGTAGCTCCTACGAGCAGTACTTC. This chain connects TRBV5-4 to TRBJ2-7; D remains ambiguous. The germline CDR1 and CDR2 sequences are SGHNT and YYREEE (reference sequence). CDR3 size: 15 residues. V was trimmed by 1 base and J by 0 bases, leaving 11 bases between them.

This clone was recorded a few times. This sequence joins TRBV5-3 and TRBJ2-2, with D perhaps matching TRBD1 (5 bases). TRBV5-3 is sorted into the ORF group, with uncertain function. This CDR3 is 17 amino acids long. Trimming pared 3 bases from V and 5 bases from J, leaving 20 bases between. The CDR3 nucleotides read TGTGCCAGAAGCTGCGGTGGGGTTGACAGACCAACCGGGGAGCTGTTTTTT. Residues: CARSCGGVDRPTGELFF.